The clone carrying this T cell receptor beta chain was seen only once. This CDR3 contains 14 residues. V lost 7 bases, J lost 5 bases, and 17 bases lay in between. Germline loops: CDR1 SSHAT, CDR2 FNYEAQ (reference sequence). The protocol was immunoSEQ multiplex PCR, while the TCRdb copy is restricted to in-frame clones and leaves out a portion. In the table there are about 2.1 million clones, 90% to 95% of which are singletons. CD45RO-negative, CCR7-selected cells formed the naive CD8 fraction, which excluded terminally differentiated effector memory CD45RA+ cells. Healthy adults negative for HIV, lacking recent acute infections or vaccinations, served as donors. This sample is drawn from a study of shared clonotypes between healthy human individuals.

Specimen: naive CD8+ T cells from PBMCs. The clonotype originates from a man in his late teens or twenties in good health. Some clones in this sample may be carry-over from other donors' samples. The chain recombines TRBV7-7 with TRBJ2-5; perhaps TRBD2 as D (6 bases). CDR3 bases: TGTGCCAGCACCGTAGGGCGGGATTCCGAGACCCAGTACTTC. It specifies CASTVGRDSETQYF.